This passage covers 10 T cell receptor beta chains from one sample sequenced in a study of response to subunit inactivated influenza vaccine. TCRdb fed the RT-PCR reads into MiXCR, producing one record per CDR3 protein. This sample has 550,000 to 600,000 distinct CDR3 sequences; about an eighth occur once, and the top ten carry more than 8.5%. The source was PBMCs from blood, collected on the day of vaccination. Source of these receptors: a man in his forties or fifties who received an inactivated influenza vaccine.

The V call is TRBV7-8, the J call TRBJ2-7; TRBD2 matches at 7 bases. Germline assignment: CDR1 SGHVS and CDR2 FQNEAQ. This CDR3 has 14 residues. V gave up 3 bases and J gave up 5 bases; unmatched junction bases: 7. The CDR3: CASSFSSGAHEQYF. In DNA form, the CDR3 reads TGTGCCAGCAGCTTTTCTAGCGGTGCTCACGAGCAGTACTTC. Full variable domain (rest looked up from reference TRBV7-8 and TRBJ2-7): GAGVSQSPRYKVAKRGQDVALRCDPISGHVSLFWYQQALGQGPEFLTYFQNEAQLDKSGLPSDRFFAERPEGSVSTLKIQRTQQEDSAVYLCASSFSSGAHEQYFGPGTRLTVT.

In its sample, this clonotype was seen a few times. The V gene is TRBV7-9, the J gene TRBJ2-1, with 8 bases identical to TRBD2. The V gene's germline CDR1 is SEHNR and CDR2 FQNEAQ (reference sequence). J lost 6 bases, V lost 2 bases, and 3 bases had no gene match. This CDR3 region has 14 residues. The CDR3 DNA reads as TGTGCCAGCAGCTTATCGGGGGGGTTCAATGAGCAGTTCTTC. It yields the protein CASSLSGGFNEQFF.

CDR3 sequence reads: CASSLSPTGACTF. The CDR3 DNA reads TGTGCCAGCAGCTTAAGCCCCACAGGGGCCTGCACCTTC. The rearrangement uses TRBV7-9 and TRBJ1-2; 7 bases map to TRBD1. Germline values: CDR1 SEHNR, CDR2 FQNEAQ (reference sequence). The junction had 10 bases not matched to a gene; V was cut back by 2 bases and J by 13 bases. The CDR3 length is 13 residues. Full variable domain (remainder filled in from reference TRBV7-9 and TRBJ1-2): DTGVSQNPRHKITKRGQNVTFRCDPISEHNRLYWYRQTLGQGPEFLTYFQNEAQLEKSRLLSDRFSAERPKGSFSTLEIQRTEQGDSAMYLCASSLSPTGACTFGSGTRLTVV.

This sequence joins TRBV5-1 and TRBJ1-3; D remains ambiguous. This CDR3 spans 16 amino acids. CDR1 SGHRS and CDR2 YFSETQ come from the germline V gene. Trimming stripped 4 bases from V and 0 bases from J, with 14 bases between. Written as DNA, the CDR3 is TGCGCCAGCAGCCTACCGGAACCAAACTCTGGAAACACCATATATTTT. Translating gives CASSLPEPNSGNTIYF.

This clonotype has at least ten counts. V usage is TRBV27 and J usage is TRBJ2-1; 11 bases align to TRBD2. This CDR3 contains 17 residues. The V segment lost 8 bases and the J segment 5 bases; nucleotides outside the gene matches: 14. CDR1 and CDR2 (germline): MNHEY, SMNVEV (reference sequence). The CDR3 reads CASGQLAGVGNDNEQFF. The CDR3 DNA sequence: TGTGCCAGCGGCCAACTAGCGGGAGTAGGTAACGACAATGAGCAGTTCTTC.

V gene TRBV29-1 combines with J gene TRBJ2-2; D gene unclear. Germline loops: CDR1 SQVTM, CDR2 ANQGSEA. This CDR3 is built from 11 residues. V shed 5 bases and J shed 7 bases, with 8 bases lying between them. CDR3 coding DNA: TGCAGCGTTTCGGTCCTCGGGGAGCTGTTTTTT. Amino acid sequence: CSVSVLGELFF.

This clonotype showed up many times. This rearrangement joins TRBV12-3 or TRBV12-4 to TRBJ2-3; 9 bases are a match to TRBD2. This CDR3 is 15 amino acids long. Unmatched junction bases numbered 4, after V lost 3 bases and J lost 3 bases. The CDR3 spells CASSFWLAGTDTQYF. CDR3 DNA: TGTGCCAGCAGTTTCTGGCTAGCGGGGACAGATACGCAGTATTTT.

The chain has TRBV15 and TRBJ2-5; 9 bases map to TRBD2. Germline CDR1 LNHNV, CDR2 YYDKDF (reference sequence). The junction had 6 bases not matched to a gene; V was cut back by 2 bases and J by 2 bases. The CDR3 is made up of 16 amino acids. The chain's CDR3 is CATSRLAGMIQETQYF. CDR3 sequence (DNA): TGTGCCACCAGCAGACTAGCGGGGATGATACAAGAGACCCAGTACTTC.

This clonotype has more than one count but fewer than ten. The V gene is TRBV4-3, the J gene TRBJ2-3; D is possibly TRBD2 (5 bases). V gave up 0 bases and J gave up 6 bases, with 13 bases separating them. CDR3 length: 15 residues. The germline V gene encodes CDR1 LGHNA and CDR2 YSLEER. The chain's CDR3 is CASSQDGSGWDTQYF. CDR3 DNA sequence: TGCGCCAGCAGCCAAGATGGGAGCGGTTGGGATACGCAGTATTTT.

A few counts support this clonotype. The V call is TRBV4-1, the J call TRBJ1-2; TRBD1 aligns across 10 bases. This CDR3 comprises 14 residues. V was pared by 3 bases and J by 8 bases, with 6 bases of the junction left unmatched. CDR1 is MGHRA, CDR2 YSYEKL, per germline. In DNA, the CDR3 is TGCGCCAGCAGCCACCGGGACAGGGGAGAAGGCTACACCTTC. Its translation is CASSHRDRGEGYTF.